These 30 T cell receptor beta chains share one sample of origin, sequenced in a study of patients and donors after allogeneic stem cell transplantation. TCRdb redid the calling of the RT-PCR reads with MiXCR, one entry per CDR3 protein. The repertoire includes about 72,000 distinct CDR3 sequences, more than 20% of them detected once, and about a quarter sits in the top ten. Sequencing was performed on blood, either unsorted or a sorted T cell fraction (not recorded which). The receptors here all came from a human donor who was either an allogeneic HSCT recipient or a stem cell or donor lymphocyte infusion donor (not recorded which). It is not recorded whose cells these are; they may come from a transplant donor.

This chain links TRBV6-1 with TRBJ1-2; D remains unclear. The V and J ends lost 3 bases and 6 bases respectively, with 14 bases between them. The CDR3 sequence is 14 residues long. Germline lookup yields CDR1 MNHNS and CDR2 SASEGT. The CDR3 sequence is CASSDSPQVNGYTF. The CDR3 coding sequence is TGTGCCAGCAGTGACTCCCCGCAGGTTAATGGCTACACCTTC.

The V and J genes are TRBV5-1 and TRBJ2-5; 11 bases match TRBD2. Germline trimming cut 0 bases from V and 3 bases from J; bases unmatched to any gene: 1. Germline V gene sequence: CDR1 SGHRS, CDR2 YFSETQ. There are 15 residues in the CDR3. The CDR3 region is CASSLATSGEETQYF. The CDR3 nucleotides read TGCGCCAGCAGCTTGGCGACTAGCGGGGAAGAGACCCAGTACTTC.

This clonotype was counted between two and nine times. The CDR3 region has the DNA TGTGCCAGCAGGCTCGGACAGGGGCAAGGTAATTCACCCCTCCACTTT. It codes for CASRLGQGQGNSPLHF. The chain is built from TRBV12-3 or TRBV12-4 and TRBJ1-6, with TRBD1 matching 9 bases. V was clipped by 6 bases and J by 6 bases; unmatched bases: 9. The CDR3 consists of 16 residues.

The chain has TRBV14 and TRBJ1-4; no clear D gene. Trimming removed 0 bases from V and 0 bases from J, with 8 bases in between. This CDR3 has 16 amino acids. Germline CDR1 reads SGHDN; CDR2 reads FVKESK. The CDR3 protein is CASSQDLATTNEKLFF. CDR3 DNA: TGTGCCAGCAGCCAAGATTTAGCTACAACTAATGAAAAACTGTTTTTT. The whole variable domain, remainder taken from reference TRBV14 and TRBJ1-4, is EAGVTQFPSHSVIEKGQTVTLRCDPISGHDNLYWYRRVMGKEIKFLLHFVKESKQDESGMPNNRFLAERTGGTYSTLKVQPAELEDSGVYFCASSQDLATTNEKLFFGSGTQLSVL.

A word on this clonotype: At one end the junction does not follow the germline gene, possibly because of a read error. The chain links TRBV20-1 to TRBJ1-2; no firm D call. The CDR3 extends over 11 amino acids. Germline CDR1 and CDR2: DFQATT and SNEGSKA (reference sequence). In DNA, the CDR3 is TGCAGTGCTAGAGACCTGACCAAGCCTTCTTTC. Translating gives CSARDLTKPSF.

This clonotype was observed a handful of times. The rearrangement joins TRBV5-1 to TRBJ1-1, with D perhaps TRBD1 (5 bases). The V end lost 3 bases, the J end lost 3 bases, and 27 bases lay between the germline ends. There are 19 residues in the CDR3. Germline CDR1 and CDR2: SGHRS and YFSETQ. CDR3 coding DNA: TGCGCCAGCAGCTCCTTGGGTGTGGGGCGTTGGTGGAGTGACACTGAAGCTTTCTTT. This gives the protein CASSSLGVGRWWSDTEAFF.

The V and J genes are TRBV18 and TRBJ1-2; D not certain. Germline CDR1 reads KGHSH; CDR2 reads LQKENI. The ends were cut back, 3 bases at V and 7 bases at J, with 12 bases in the middle. The CDR3 consists of 13 residues. The CDR3 reads CASSPGHDLGYTF. The CDR3 DNA reads TGTGCCAGCTCACCGGGCCACGACCTTGGCTACACCTTC. Complete variable domain (other parts from reference TRBV18 and TRBJ1-2): NAGVMQNPRHLVRRRGQEARLRCSPMKGHSHVYWYRQLPEEGLKFMVYLQKENIIDESGMPKERFSAEFPKEGPSILRIQQVVRGDSAAYFCASSPGHDLGYTFGSGTRLTVV.

The J gene is TRBJ1-1, the V gene TRBV12-3 or TRBV12-4, with 10 bases identical to TRBD1. The CDR3 is 14 residues long. After removal of 5 bases from V and 8 bases from J, the junction contained 8 bases not matched to a gene. CDR3 DNA sequence: TGTGCCAGCAGTGTCCGGACAGGGGGAAACGAAGCTTTCTTT. The encoded protein is CASSVRTGGNEAFF.

The rearrangement uses TRBV10-3 and TRBJ1-4; D is unresolved. This CDR3 spans 15 amino acids. Trimming took off 2 bases at V and 0 bases at J, with 7 bases between the two ends. The germline gives CDR1 ENHRY, CDR2 SYGVKD. The CDR3 DNA reads TGTGCCATCAGTGAGGGCATTGCAACTAATGAAAAACTGTTTTTT. Protein product: CAISEGIATNEKLFF.

This sequence joins TRBV15 and TRBJ2-3, with D maybe TRBD2 (7 bases). V lost 6 bases and J lost 5, with 15 bases in between. Germline V gene sequence: CDR1 LNHNV, CDR2 YYDKDF (reference sequence). The CDR3 runs to 14 residues. The CDR3: CATSRGAMGDTQYF. In nucleotides, the CDR3 is TGTGCCACCAGTCGGGGGGCAATGGGAGATACGCAGTATTTT.

This rearrangement joins TRBV20-1 to TRBJ1-2; TRBD1 matches at 9 bases. CDR1 is DFQATT, CDR2 SNEGSKA, per germline (reference sequence). V was pared by 3 bases and J by 4 bases, with 3 bases of the junction left unmatched. The CDR3 sequence is 13 residues long. CDR3 region: CSARDRGSYGYTF. The DNA of the CDR3 is TGCAGTGCTAGGGACAGGGGAAGCTATGGCTACACCTTC.

This clonotype was picked up a small number of times. The chain combines TRBV12-3 or TRBV12-4 with TRBJ2-5; no definite D call. V was pared by 3 bases and J by 0 bases, with 8 bases between. This CDR3 is built from 14 residues. The CDR3 loop reads CASSLGMYQETQYF. The CDR3 DNA reads TGTGCCAGCAGTTTGGGGATGTACCAAGAGACCCAGTACTTC.

J is TRBJ2-5 and V is TRBV7-4; a weak D match, TRBD1 (6 bases). The germline gives CDR1 SGHVT, CDR2 SQSDAQ. The CDR3 has 16 amino acids. Trimming removed 5 bases at V and 5 bases at J, with 21 bases between. CDR3 sequence (DNA): TGTGCCAGCAGCCCCCACAGGGCCCTAATGGGGGAGACCCAGTACTTC. This encodes CASSPHRALMGETQYF.

This clonotype has more than one count but fewer than ten. This sequence joins TRBV4-3 and TRBJ1-2, with D possibly being TRBD1 (5 bases). Trimming removed 2 bases at V and 5 bases at J, with 12 bases between. The CDR3 runs 14 residues. The germline CDR1 and CDR2 sequences are LGHNA and YSLEER. CDR3 loop: CASSQLLGGYGYTF. The CDR3 bases are TGCGCCAGCAGCCAACTCCTTGGGGGGTATGGCTACACCTTC.

This clonotype appeared a few times. This chain joins TRBV3-1 and TRBJ1-1; D might be TRBD1 (5 bases). Germline V lookup: CDR1 LGHDT, CDR2 YNNKEL (reference sequence). The CDR3 sequence is 14 residues long. The germline V and J ends were trimmed by 6 bases and 5 bases, with 16 bases remaining between them. CDR3 amino acids: CASRDVGVETEAFF. CDR3 bases: TGTGCCAGCAGGGACGTGGGGGTTGAGACTGAAGCTTTCTTT.

A few counts support this clonotype. CDR3 DNA: TGTGCCAGCAGCGGGTCGCAAGAGACCCAGTACTTC. Translation: CASSGSQETQYF. The V call is TRBV25-1, the J call TRBJ2-5; D unclear. Germline lookup yields CDR1 MGHDK and CDR2 SYGVNS. The CDR3 totals 12 residues. The V end was cut by 6 bases, the J end by 2 bases, with 7 bases between.

The V gene is TRBV5-5, the J gene TRBJ1-1; 9 nucleotides agree with TRBD1. V lost 0 bases to trimming and J lost 1 base; unmatched junction nucleotides: 4. The CDR3 consists of 16 residues. Germline lookup yields CDR1 SGHKS and CDR2 YYEKEE (reference sequence). The DNA of the CDR3 is TGTGCCAGCAGCTTGGCTGTGGACAGGGGGAACACTGAAGCTTTCTTT. Translation: CASSLAVDRGNTEAFF.

CDR3 in DNA: TGTGCCAGCAGTTTTCCAATCAGGGGGTGGAGGAACACTGAAGCTTTCTTT. Protein product: CASSFPIRGWRNTEAFF. The chain employs TRBV12-3 or TRBV12-4 and TRBJ1-1; TRBD1 agrees at 7 bases. With V trimmed by 3 bases and J by 1 base, 11 bases remained unmatched. This CDR3 comprises 17 residues.

This clonotype was seen a few times. The chain employs TRBV7-8 and TRBJ2-1, with TRBD2 identical over 8 bases. With V trimmed by 1 base and J by 6 bases, 5 bases remained unmatched. CDR1 is SGHVS and CDR2 is FQNEAQ in the germline V gene. This CDR3 has 15 residues. The CDR3 DNA reads as TGTGCCAGCAGCTTAGGGGCGGGAGGTGCCAATGAGCAGTTCTTC. It encodes CASSLGAGGANEQFF.

The rearrangement uses TRBV19 and TRBJ2-1; TRBD1 matches at 10 bases. CDR3 length: 15 amino acids. J was trimmed by 5 bases and V by 3 bases; bases with no gene match: 4. Germline values: CDR1 LNHDA, CDR2 SQIVND (reference sequence). DNA for the CDR3: TGTGCCAGTAGTATGGACAGGGGGTGGCACAATGAGCAGTTCTTC. Its translation: CASSMDRGWHNEQFF.

V and J are TRBV5-1 and TRBJ1-4; maybe TRBD1 (6 bases). Germline assignment: CDR1 SGHRS and CDR2 YFSETQ. This CDR3 is built from 15 residues. V lost 3 bases to trimming and J lost 4 bases, with 13 bases between them. The CDR3 coding sequence is TGCGCCAGCAGCTCCCCAGGGGTCGATAATGAAAAACTGTTTTTT. Its protein product is CASSSPGVDNEKLFF.

This clonotype was observed a handful of times. The V call is TRBV20-1, the J call TRBJ1-4; no definite D call. Trimming took off 2 bases at V and 7 bases at J, with 5 bases between the two ends. Germline CDR1 reads DFQATT; CDR2 reads SNEGSKA (reference sequence). This CDR3 has 11 amino acids. Here the CDR3 reads CSARSFEKLFF. The CDR3 nucleotides read TGCAGTGCTAGAAGTTTTGAAAAACTGTTTTTT.

This clonotype was picked up many times. V is TRBV7-9 and J is TRBJ1-1; D perhaps matches TRBD1 (6 bases). Deletions cut 2 bases from V and 1 base from J, with 11 bases between. The CDR3 is 15 amino acids. Germline loops: CDR1 SEHNR, CDR2 FQNEAQ (reference sequence). CDR3 protein: CASSLWGAPNTEAFF. CDR3 DNA sequence: TGTGCCAGCAGCTTATGGGGGGCCCCGAACACTGAAGCTTTCTTT.

The V call is TRBV30, the J call TRBJ2-7; unclear D gene. Trimming left V 2 bases short and J 6 bases short, with 8 bases between. This CDR3 has 11 residues. The germline gives CDR1 GTSNPN, CDR2 SVGIG (reference sequence). The CDR3 nucleotides are TGTGCCTGGAGTCATCTTAGCGAGCAGTACTTC. It translates to CAWSHLSEQYF.

This clonotype is a singleton in its sample. This chain links TRBV6-5 with TRBJ2-5; D ambiguous. Germline-derived CDR1 and CDR2 are MNHEY and SVGAGI. The CDR3 consists of 11 residues. V gave up 6 bases and J gave up 5 bases, with 7 bases separating them. The CDR3 loop reads CASSLRETQYF. CDR3 sequence (DNA): TGTGCCAGCAGCCTACGGGAGACCCAGTACTTC.

This clonotype was observed many times. The chain uses TRBV10-3 and TRBJ2-7; D remains ambiguous. Germline-derived CDR1 and CDR2 are ENHRY and SYGVKD. Trimming pared 2 bases from V and 2 bases from J, leaving 13 bases between. CDR3 length: 15 amino acids. The DNA for the CDR3 is TGTGCCATCAGTGAGCCACTCAAGGGAACCTACGAGCAGTACTTC. Amino acid sequence: CAISEPLKGTYEQYF.

The rearrangement uses TRBV29-1 and TRBJ2-1; no clear D gene. This CDR3 region has 10 residues. Germline assignment: CDR1 SQVTM and CDR2 ANQGSEA. V dropped 4 bases and J dropped 6 bases, with 4 bases sitting between them. The CDR3 loop reads CSVVFNEQFF. The CDR3 DNA sequence: TGCAGCGTTGTTTTCAATGAGCAGTTCTTC.

This rearrangement joins TRBV13 to TRBJ2-1; D perhaps matches TRBD1 (6 bases). This CDR3 is built from 14 residues. V lost 4 bases to trimming and J lost 4 bases, with 11 bases between them. Germline values: CDR1 PRHDT, CDR2 FYEKMQ (reference sequence). The CDR3 sequence is CASSSETGYNEQFF. As DNA, the CDR3 is TGTGCCAGCAGCTCAGAGACAGGTTACAATGAGCAGTTCTTC.

V gene TRBV29-1 combines with J gene TRBJ2-5; D is possibly TRBD2 (6 bases). Germline CDR1 SQVTM, CDR2 ANQGSEA. This CDR3 spans 13 amino acids. Written as DNA, the CDR3 is TGCAGTGGCCTCCGGGACTACCAAGAGACCCAGTACTTC. The encoded protein is CSGLRDYQETQYF.

CDR3: CASTMTGGNTEAFF. CDR3 DNA sequence: TGTGCCAGTACCATGACGGGGGGGAACACTGAAGCTTTCTTT. The genes are TRBV19 and TRBJ1-1, with D maybe TRBD1 (5 bases). The germline gives CDR1 LNHDA, CDR2 SQIVND (reference sequence). The CDR3 totals 14 residues. The V and J ends lost 7 bases and 1 base respectively, with 13 bases between them.